A single sample is the source of the 10 T cell receptor beta chains below, sequenced in a study of blood T cell repertoires in COVID-19. The repertoire was sequenced with immunoSEQ multiplex PCR; TCRdb's copy has only in-frame clones and lacks some. The sample includes over 100,000 clones, 82% of them seen just once. Source material: peripheral blood. The receptors were sampled from a man in his 70s with acute or convalescent COVID-19.

V gene TRBV6-5 combines with J gene TRBJ2-5; a weak D match, TRBD2 (5 bases). Germline lookup yields CDR1 MNHEY and CDR2 SVGAGI. The CDR3 has 12 amino acids. V gave up 10 bases and J gave up 6 bases, with 15 bases separating them. In DNA form, the CDR3 reads TGTGCCACATTACTAGGCTACCAGACCCAGTACTTC. Translating gives CATLLGYQTQYF.

This rearrangement joins TRBV12-3 or TRBV12-4 to TRBJ1-2; D might be TRBD1 (6 bases). Deletions cut 3 bases from V and 7 bases from J, with 12 bases between. The CDR3 is 13 amino acids. CDR3 bases: TGTGCCAGCAGTTTTGACAGGAGTATTGGCTACACCTTC. Residues: CASSFDRSIGYTF.

The chain is built from TRBV29-1 and TRBJ2-7; 11 nucleotides agree with TRBD1. V gave up 4 bases and J gave up 3 bases; unmatched junction bases: 5. Per germline, CDR1 SQVTM and CDR2 ANQGSEA. The CDR3 runs 14 residues. The CDR3 protein is CSVAPGTGGYEQYF. The CDR3 DNA reads as TGCAGCGTTGCCCCCGGGACAGGGGGCTACGAGCAGTACTTC.

The rearrangement links TRBV25-1 to TRBJ1-5; D perhaps matches TRBD1 (6 bases). Trimming left V 2 bases short and J 5 bases short, with 13 bases between. Germline lookup yields CDR1 MGHDK and CDR2 SYGVNS. The CDR3 loop spans 15 amino acids. The CDR3, as DNA: TGTGCCAGCAGTGAAAGCGGCAGGGGCGATCAGCCCCAGCATTTT. Translation gives CASSESGRGDQPQHF.

The V call is TRBV5-1, the J call TRBJ2-7; 12 bases align to TRBD2. The CDR3 consists of 17 residues. Germline CDR1 SGHRS, CDR2 YFSETQ. V lost 0 bases and J lost 6; bases outside the gene matches: 10. The CDR3 spells CASSLGLAGALGFEQYF. The CDR3 nucleotides are TGCGCCAGCAGCTTGGGACTAGCGGGAGCCCTAGGGTTCGAGCAGTACTTC. The variable domain in full, with the rest retrieved from reference TRBV5-1 and TRBJ2-7, is KAGVTQTPRYLIKTRGQQVTLSCSPISGHRSVSWYQQTPGQGLQFLFEYFSETQRNKGNFPGRFSGRQFSNSRSEMNVSTLELGDSALYLCASSLGLAGALGFEQYFGPGTRLTVT.

The rearrangement links TRBV5-8 to TRBJ1-1, with D possibly matching TRBD1 (6 bases). This CDR3 comprises 17 residues. The germline gives CDR1 SGHTS, CDR2 YDEGEE. Trimming removed 0 bases at V and 4 bases at J, with 19 bases between. In nucleotides, the CDR3 is TGTGCCAGCAGCTTGGCAACAGGGCGGTCGGTAGGCACTGAAGCTTTCTTT. It specifies CASSLATGRSVGTEAFF.

This chain connects TRBV7-5 to TRBJ2-7; the D segment call TRBD1 is taken from the table without a DNA check. TRBV7-5 is a pseudogene segment. The length of the CDR3 is 14 residues. The CDR3 protein is CVSPSGARSYEQYF. The DNA for the CDR3 is TGTGTCAGCCCCTCAGGGGCACGCTCCTACGAGCAGTACTTC.

This sequence joins TRBV6-1 and TRBJ2-5; 9 nucleotides match TRBD2. The length of the CDR3 is 16 residues. Trimming took 0 bases from V and 5 from J; bases not matched to a gene: 7. Germline CDR1 MNHNS, CDR2 SASEGT. CDR3: CASSEAVAGAKETQYF. DNA for the CDR3: TGTGCCAGCAGTGAAGCTGTAGCGGGAGCGAAGGAGACCCAGTACTTC.

The CDR3 sequence is CASKAGTSTSDTQYF. The CDR3 DNA follows: TGCGCCAGCAAAGCCGGGACATCAACCTCAGATACGCAGTATTTT. The rearrangement joins TRBV10-1 to TRBJ2-3; D perhaps matches TRBD1 (6 bases). Germline V gene sequence: CDR1 WNHNN, CDR2 SYGVQD (reference sequence). Trimming removed 7 bases at V and 4 bases at J, with 18 bases between. CDR3 size: 15 residues.

The rearrangement links TRBV5-6 to TRBJ1-4, with 7 bases identical to TRBD1. The germline gives CDR1 SGHDT, CDR2 YYEEEE. After removal of 6 bases from V and 12 bases from J, the junction contained 14 bases not matched to a gene. The CDR3 covers 14 residues. The CDR3: CASNPWDRQMELFF. In DNA form, the CDR3 reads TGTGCCAGCAACCCTTGGGACAGACAAATGGAACTGTTTTTT.